Listed below are T cell receptor beta chains from one sample, sequenced in a study of CD8 T cells in ankylosing spondylitis. TCRdb reprocessed the 5' RACE reads with MiXCR, giving one entry per CDR3 protein. The sample gives around 250,000 distinct CDR3 sequences, 18% of which show up once; around 30% is in the top ten. Sequencing used blood, either unsorted or a sorted T cell fraction (not recorded which). The receptor set was obtained from a male donor with ankylosing spondylitis or in good health (not recorded which). CDR3s include the opening cysteine and the closing phenylalanine or tryptophan. Each record gives: clone size, D gene, J gene, V gene, CDR3 protein, CDR3 DNA. A D gene is named only where the DNA matches it firmly. The size entry is marked missing in some rows and otherwise reads once, few, many or a size class.

clone_size: NA; d_call: NA; j_call: TRBJ2-7; v_call: TRBV28; cdr3_aa: CASSPDGTLSYEQYF; cdr3_nt: TGTGCCAGCAGCCCCGACGGGACACTTTCCTACGAGCAGTACTTC
clone_size: NA; d_call: NA; j_call: TRBJ2-5; v_call: TRBV20-1; cdr3_aa: CSARAPVRGQETQYF; cdr3_nt: TGCAGTGCTAGGGCCCCGGTGAGGGGGCAAGAGACCCAGTACTTC
clone_size: NA; d_call: TRBD1; j_call: TRBJ2-7; v_call: TRBV29-1; cdr3_aa: CSVTGGAGQYF; cdr3_nt: TGCAGCGTTACAGGGGGCGCGGGGCAGTACTTC
clone_size: NA; d_call: TRBD2; j_call: TRBJ2-1; v_call: TRBV4-3; cdr3_aa: CASSQVLASGENEQFF; cdr3_nt: TGCGCCAGCAGCCAAGTTCTGGCTAGCGGGGAGAATGAGCAGTTCTTC
clone_size: few; d_call: NA; j_call: TRBJ1-2; v_call: TRBV5-4; cdr3_aa: CASSPSPGDDGYTF; cdr3_nt: TGTGCCAGCAGCCCATCGCCCGGGGACGATGGCTACACCTTC
clone_size: NA; d_call: TRBD1; j_call: TRBJ2-1; v_call: TRBV15; cdr3_aa: CATSRDHFQRLGQGYNEQFF; cdr3_nt: TGTGCCACCAGCAGAGATCACTTCCAAAGGTTGGGACAGGGGTACAATGAGCAGTTCTTC
clone_size: few; d_call: TRBD2; j_call: TRBJ2-5; v_call: TRBV7-9; cdr3_aa: CASSFTLLAGETQYF; cdr3_nt: TGTGCCAGCAGCTTCACTCTCCTAGCGGGTGAGACCCAGTACTTC
clone_size: NA; d_call: TRBD2; j_call: TRBJ2-1; v_call: TRBV30; cdr3_aa: CAWSRLAGEQFF; cdr3_nt: TGTGCCTGGAGTCGACTAGCGGGAGAGCAGTTCTTC
clone_size: NA; d_call: TRBD2; j_call: TRBJ2-5; v_call: TRBV5-1; cdr3_aa: CASSEGTSGRWETQYF; cdr3_nt: TGCGCCAGCAGCGAGGGGACTAGCGGGAGGTGGGAGACCCAGTACTTC
clone_size: NA; d_call: NA; j_call: TRBJ2-1; v_call: TRBV29-1; cdr3_aa: CSVEGVGYNEQFF; cdr3_nt: TGCAGCGTTGAAGGGGTGGGCTACAATGAGCAGTTCTTC
clone_size: few; d_call: TRBD2; j_call: TRBJ2-7; v_call: TRBV20-1; cdr3_aa: CSFGLADSYEQYF; cdr3_nt: TGCAGTTTCGGACTAGCGGACTCCTACGAGCAGTACTTC
clone_size: few; d_call: TRBD1; j_call: TRBJ1-3; v_call: TRBV4-1; cdr3_aa: CASSQEGQGVFGNTIYF; cdr3_nt: TGCGCCAGCAGCCAAGAAGGCCAGGGGGTCTTCGGAAACACCATATATTTT
clone_size: many; d_call: NA; j_call: TRBJ2-3; v_call: TRBV12-3/TRBV12-4; cdr3_aa: CASSLRADTQYF; cdr3_nt: TGTGCCAGCAGCCTCCGTGCAGATACGCAGTATTTT
clone_size: NA; d_call: NA; j_call: TRBJ2-2; v_call: TRBV4-3; cdr3_aa: CASSQVRGTGELFF; cdr3_nt: TGCGCCAGCAGCCAAGTTCGGGGGACCGGGGAGCTGTTTTTT
clone_size: few; d_call: NA; j_call: TRBJ2-3; v_call: TRBV5-1; cdr3_aa: CASSLGQASTDTQYF; cdr3_nt: TGCGCCAGCAGCTTGGGACAGGCCAGCACAGATACGCAGTATTTT
clone_size: few; d_call: TRBD2; j_call: TRBJ2-5; v_call: TRBV12-3/TRBV12-4; cdr3_aa: CASSWASGREETQYF; cdr3_nt: TGTGCCAGCAGTTGGGCTAGCGGGAGGGAAGAGACCCAGTACTTC
clone_size: NA; d_call: TRBD1; j_call: TRBJ1-4; v_call: TRBV25-1; cdr3_aa: CASSGPSDRSIVFF; cdr3_nt: TGTGCCAGCAGTGGACCTTCGGACAGGTCAATAGTGTTTTTT
clone_size: NA; d_call: NA; j_call: TRBJ2-7; v_call: TRBV4-1; cdr3_aa: CASRVRPGLVLEQYF; cdr3_nt: TGCGCCAGCAGGGTCAGACCGGGCCTAGTTCTGGAGCAGTACTTC
clone_size: NA; d_call: NA; j_call: TRBJ2-3; v_call: TRBV7-2; cdr3_aa: CASSPRLFTDTQYF; cdr3_nt: TGTGCCAGCAGCCCCCGATTATTCACAGATACGCAGTATTTT
clone_size: few; d_call: TRBD1; j_call: TRBJ1-4; v_call: TRBV18; cdr3_aa: CASSETGTDTTNEKLFF; cdr3_nt: TGTGCCAGCTCGGAAACCGGGACAGACACCACTAATGAAAAACTGTTTTTT
clone_size: few; d_call: NA; j_call: TRBJ2-1; v_call: TRBV4-1; cdr3_aa: CASSQQDPGNEQFF; cdr3_nt: TGCGCCAGCAGCCAACAGGACCCCGGCAATGAGCAGTTCTTC
clone_size: many; d_call: TRBD2; j_call: TRBJ2-1; v_call: TRBV6-2/TRBV6-3; cdr3_aa: CASKAGWTSGRVKHSYNEQFF; cdr3_nt: TGTGCCAGCAAGGCAGGGTGGACTAGCGGGAGGGTGAAGCACTCCTACAATGAGCAGTTCTTC
clone_size: NA; d_call: NA; j_call: TRBJ2-7; v_call: TRBV3-1; cdr3_aa: CASSQGVGISAVYEQYF; cdr3_nt: TGTGCCAGCAGCCAAGGGGTGGGGATCTCAGCGGTCTACGAGCAGTACTTC
clone_size: few; d_call: NA; j_call: TRBJ2-5; v_call: TRBV29-1; cdr3_aa: CSVELGIGETQYF; cdr3_nt: TGCAGCGTTGAATTGGGGATTGGAGAGACCCAGTACTTC
clone_size: few; d_call: NA; j_call: TRBJ2-1; v_call: TRBV29-1; cdr3_aa: CSVEESQPSSYNEQFF; cdr3_nt: TGCAGCGTTGAAGAATCCCAACCAAGCTCCTACAATGAGCAGTTCTTC
clone_size: NA; d_call: TRBD2; j_call: TRBJ2-7; v_call: TRBV15; cdr3_aa: CATSREGASGTPFTYEQYF; cdr3_nt: TGTGCCACCAGCAGAGAAGGTGCTAGCGGGACTCCCTTTACCTACGAGCAGTACTTC
clone_size: NA; d_call: TRBD2; j_call: TRBJ2-5; v_call: TRBV20-1; cdr3_aa: CSASLLAGYQETQYF; cdr3_nt: TGCAGTGCGAGTCTCTTAGCGGGGTACCAAGAGACCCAGTACTTC
clone_size: NA; d_call: TRBD1; j_call: TRBJ2-4; v_call: TRBV6-2/TRBV6-3; cdr3_aa: CASSSLTGTAKNIQYF; cdr3_nt: TGTGCCAGCAGTTCTCTGACAGGGACAGCCAAAAACATTCAGTACTTC
clone_size: once; d_call: NA; j_call: TRBJ2-7; v_call: TRBV7-9; cdr3_aa: CASSWGNYEQYF; cdr3_nt: TGTGCCAGCAGCTGGGGGAACTACGAGCAGTACTTC
clone_size: many; d_call: NA; j_call: TRBJ2-7; v_call: TRBV24-1; cdr3_aa: CATSEQGYEQYF; cdr3_nt: TGTGCCACCAGTGAACAGGGTTACGAGCAGTACTTC
clone_size: NA; d_call: TRBD1; j_call: TRBJ1-5; v_call: TRBV5-1; cdr3_aa: CASSPGQDYQPQHF; cdr3_nt: TGCGCCAGCAGCCCGGGACAGGACTATCAGCCCCAGCATTTT
clone_size: many; d_call: NA; j_call: TRBJ2-3; v_call: TRBV20-1; cdr3_aa: CSAHTDTQYF; cdr3_nt: TGCAGTGCCCACACAGATACGCAGTATTTT
clone_size: few; d_call: NA; j_call: TRBJ1-3; v_call: TRBV12-3/TRBV12-4; cdr3_aa: CASGSGNTIYF; cdr3_nt: TGTGCCAGTGGTTCTGGAAACACCATATATTTT
clone_size: many; d_call: TRBD1; j_call: TRBJ2-7; v_call: TRBV4-2; cdr3_aa: CASSQRTRDRDVEQYF; cdr3_nt: TGTGCCAGCAGCCAGCGGACCCGGGACAGGGATGTCGAGCAGTACTTC
clone_size: NA; d_call: TRBD2; j_call: TRBJ2-1; v_call: TRBV11-2; cdr3_aa: CASSLEWLAGVNEQFF; cdr3_nt: TGTGCCAGCAGCTTAGAATGGCTAGCGGGAGTGAATGAGCAGTTCTTC
clone_size: NA; d_call: NA; j_call: TRBJ2-1; v_call: TRBV20-1; cdr3_aa: CSASGYNEQFF; cdr3_nt: TGCAGTGCTAGTGGGTACAATGAGCAGTTCTTC
clone_size: NA; d_call: TRBD2; j_call: TRBJ2-7; v_call: TRBV29-1; cdr3_aa: CSVGAGVVTYEQYF; cdr3_nt: TGCAGCGTTGGAGCGGGAGTAGTAACCTACGAGCAGTACTTC
clone_size: many; d_call: TRBD2; j_call: TRBJ2-3; v_call: TRBV29-1; cdr3_aa: CSVYGLAGVLDTQYF; cdr3_nt: TGCAGCGTATACGGACTAGCGGGAGTATTAGATACGCAGTATTTT
clone_size: few; d_call: TRBD2; j_call: TRBJ2-5; v_call: TRBV7-9; cdr3_aa: CASSPTSGPQETQYF; cdr3_nt: TGTGCCAGCAGCCCTACTAGCGGACCCCAAGAGACCCAGTACTTC
clone_size: few; d_call: TRBD1; j_call: TRBJ2-3; v_call: TRBV6-1; cdr3_aa: CASRRQGYTDTQYF; cdr3_nt: TGTGCCAGCAGACGACAGGGGTACACAGATACGCAGTATTTT
clone_size: NA; d_call: TRBD2; j_call: TRBJ2-1; v_call: TRBV5-1; cdr3_aa: CASSLALAAIYNEQFF; cdr3_nt: TGCGCCAGCAGCTTGGCACTAGCGGCTATATACAATGAGCAGTTCTTC
clone_size: NA; d_call: NA; j_call: TRBJ2-1; v_call: TRBV20-1; cdr3_aa: CSARGASDNEQFF; cdr3_nt: TGCAGTGCTAGAGGTGCTAGCGACAATGAGCAGTTCTTC
clone_size: many; d_call: NA; j_call: TRBJ2-5; v_call: TRBV24-1; cdr3_aa: CATSDGASQETQYF; cdr3_nt: TGTGCCACCAGTGATGGGGCAAGCCAAGAGACCCAGTACTTC
clone_size: many; d_call: NA; j_call: TRBJ2-1; v_call: TRBV15; cdr3_aa: CATAWHYNEQFF; cdr3_nt: TGTGCCACCGCATGGCACTACAATGAGCAGTTCTTC
clone_size: NA; d_call: NA; j_call: TRBJ2-3; v_call: TRBV9; cdr3_aa: CASSEAGRRGLDTQYF; cdr3_nt: TGTGCCAGCAGCGAGGCGGGGAGGAGGGGGTTGGATACGCAGTATTTT
clone_size: NA; d_call: NA; j_call: TRBJ1-5; v_call: TRBV7-9; cdr3_aa: CASSPSYEDLQPQHF; cdr3_nt: TGTGCCAGCAGCCCCTCTTACGAGGATCTTCAGCCCCAGCATTTT
clone_size: NA; d_call: TRBD2; j_call: TRBJ2-1; v_call: TRBV27; cdr3_aa: CASRARLAGGEQFF; cdr3_nt: TGTGCCAGCAGGGCGAGACTAGCGGGAGGGGAGCAGTTCTTC
clone_size: NA; d_call: NA; j_call: TRBJ1-5; v_call: TRBV20-1; cdr3_aa: CSAYNGGASNQPQHF; cdr3_nt: TGCAGTGCTTACAACGGTGGGGCTAGCAATCAGCCCCAGCATTTT
clone_size: many; d_call: NA; j_call: TRBJ2-1; v_call: TRBV11-2; cdr3_aa: CASSPFPQAQGNEQFF; cdr3_nt: TGTGCCAGCAGCCCCTTCCCCCAGGCCCAGGGGAATGAGCAGTTCTTC
clone_size: NA; d_call: TRBD2; j_call: TRBJ2-5; v_call: TRBV11-2; cdr3_aa: CASSLGWGAGGKETQYF; cdr3_nt: TGTGCCAGCAGCCTGGGCTGGGGAGCGGGAGGGAAAGAGACCCAGTACTTC
clone_size: many; d_call: NA; j_call: TRBJ2-5; v_call: TRBV3-1; cdr3_aa: CASSQGAGSMETQYF; cdr3_nt: TGTGCCAGCAGCCAAGGGGCAGGGAGTATGGAGACCCAGTACTTC
clone_size: NA; d_call: TRBD2; j_call: TRBJ2-3; v_call: TRBV7-8; cdr3_aa: CASSSERETPDTQYF; cdr3_nt: TGTGCCAGCAGCTCCGAGCGGGAGACGCCAGATACGCAGTATTTT
clone_size: NA; d_call: NA; j_call: TRBJ2-1; v_call: TRBV10-3; cdr3_aa: CAARGVEAYNEQFF; cdr3_nt: TGTGCCGCCCGGGGTGTTGAGGCCTACAATGAGCAGTTCTTC
clone_size: few; d_call: NA; j_call: TRBJ2-1; v_call: TRBV20-1; cdr3_aa: CSARLMDALHEQFF; cdr3_nt: TGCAGTGCCAGACTGATGGATGCACTCCATGAGCAGTTCTTC
clone_size: NA; d_call: NA; j_call: TRBJ1-1; v_call: TRBV5-1; cdr3_aa: CASRKGGALIIQNTEAFF; cdr3_nt: TGCGCCAGCAGGAAGGGCGGTGCCCTAATAATCCAGAACACTGAAGCTTTCTTT
clone_size: few; d_call: TRBD1; j_call: TRBJ1-1; v_call: TRBV5-1; cdr3_aa: CASSEGGQQNTEAFF; cdr3_nt: TGCGCCAGCAGCGAAGGGGGACAGCAGAACACTGAAGCTTTCTTT
clone_size: few; d_call: NA; j_call: TRBJ2-1; v_call: TRBV27; cdr3_aa: CASSFRNSYNEQFF; cdr3_nt: TGTGCCAGCAGTTTCCGGAACTCCTACAATGAGCAGTTCTTC